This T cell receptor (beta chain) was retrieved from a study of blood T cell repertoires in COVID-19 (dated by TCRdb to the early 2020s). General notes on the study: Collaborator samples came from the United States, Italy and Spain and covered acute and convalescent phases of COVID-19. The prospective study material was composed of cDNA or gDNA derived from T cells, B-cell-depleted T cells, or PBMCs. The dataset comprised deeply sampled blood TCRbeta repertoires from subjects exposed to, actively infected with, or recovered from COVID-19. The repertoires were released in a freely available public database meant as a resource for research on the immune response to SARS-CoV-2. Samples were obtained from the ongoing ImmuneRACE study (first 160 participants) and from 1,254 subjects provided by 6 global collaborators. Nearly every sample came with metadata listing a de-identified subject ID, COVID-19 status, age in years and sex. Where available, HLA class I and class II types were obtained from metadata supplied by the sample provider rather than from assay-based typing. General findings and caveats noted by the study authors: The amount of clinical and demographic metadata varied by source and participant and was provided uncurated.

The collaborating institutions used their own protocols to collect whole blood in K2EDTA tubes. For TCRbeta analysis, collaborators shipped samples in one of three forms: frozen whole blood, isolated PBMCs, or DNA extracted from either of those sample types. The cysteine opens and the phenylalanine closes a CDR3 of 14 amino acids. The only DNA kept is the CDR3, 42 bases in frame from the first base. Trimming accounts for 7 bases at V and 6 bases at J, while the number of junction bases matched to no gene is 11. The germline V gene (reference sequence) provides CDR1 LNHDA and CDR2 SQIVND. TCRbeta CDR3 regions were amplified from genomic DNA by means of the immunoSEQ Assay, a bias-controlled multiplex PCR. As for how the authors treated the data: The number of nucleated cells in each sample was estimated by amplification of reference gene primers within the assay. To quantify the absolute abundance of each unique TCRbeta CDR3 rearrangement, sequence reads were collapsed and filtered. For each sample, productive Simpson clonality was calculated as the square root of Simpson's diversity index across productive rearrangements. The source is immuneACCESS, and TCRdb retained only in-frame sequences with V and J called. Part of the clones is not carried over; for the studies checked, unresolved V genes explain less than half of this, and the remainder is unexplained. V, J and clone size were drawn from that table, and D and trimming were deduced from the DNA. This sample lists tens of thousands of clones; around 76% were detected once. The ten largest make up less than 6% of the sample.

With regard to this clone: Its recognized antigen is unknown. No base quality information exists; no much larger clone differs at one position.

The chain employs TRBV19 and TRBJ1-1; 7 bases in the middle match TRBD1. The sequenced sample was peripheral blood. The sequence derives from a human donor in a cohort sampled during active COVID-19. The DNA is TGTGCCAGTACGACAGGGCAGGTCAGCCCTGAAGCTTTCTTT. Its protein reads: CASTTGQVSPEAFF.